The 14 T cell receptor beta chains below all came from one sample that was sequenced in a study of shared clonotypes between healthy human individuals. Repertoires were generated with immunoSEQ multiplex PCR, while TCRdb's copy carries only in-frame clones and drops some. Of a few million clones in the sample, 92% were seen once. The sample was naive CD4+ T cells from PBMCs. Subset in this sample: CD45RA+ positively selected. These receptors were collected from a man younger than 30 in good health. Some clones in this sample may be carry-over from other donors' samples.

As regards this clone: Within the sample, other DNA sequences also encode this same CDR3. This chain links TRBV27 with TRBJ1-1; a possible D gene is TRBD1 (6 bases). V was trimmed by 6 bases and J by 1 base, leaving 9 bases between them. The CDR3 is 13 amino acids. The germline V gene encodes CDR1 MNHEY and CDR2 SMNVEV (reference sequence). The CDR3 loop reads CASSLGGNTEAFF. The DNA of the CDR3 is TGTGCCAGCAGCCTAGGGGGGAACACTGAAGCTTTCTTT.

The chain joins TRBV10-1 to TRBJ2-3; D is undetermined. Trimming pared 3 bases from V and 2 bases from J, leaving 6 bases between. The CDR3 consists of 13 residues. The V gene's germline CDR1 is WNHNN and CDR2 SYGVQD (reference sequence). CDR3 sequence (DNA): TGCGCCAGCAGTGAAACAGCCACAGATACGCAGTATTTT. Translating it yields CASSETATDTQYF.

This clone showed up just once. The chain recombines TRBV5-1 with TRBJ2-2, with TRBD1 matching 10 bases. In germline, CDR1 is SGHRS, CDR2 YFSETQ. The CDR3 runs 15 residues. The CDR3 DNA follows: TGCGCGAGTTCCGGGGGGACAGGGGACACCGGGGAGCTGTTTTTT. It specifies CASSGGTGDTGELFF.

J is TRBJ2-3 and V is TRBV15; 8 nucleotides align to TRBD2. Germline V gene sequence: CDR1 LNHNV, CDR2 YYDKDF (reference sequence). V shed 7 bases and J 5 bases; nucleotides not matched to a gene: 8. The CDR3 spans 14 residues. The CDR3 region has the DNA TGTGCCACCAATACAGCGGGAGAGGGAGATACGCAGTATTTT. As protein: CATNTAGEGDTQYF. Looking up the rest from reference TRBV15 and TRBJ2-3 gives the full variable domain: DAMVIQNPRYQVTQFGKPVTLSCSQTLNHNVMYWYQQKSSQAPKLLFHYYDKDFNNEADTPDNFQSRRPNTSFCFLDIRSPGLGDTAMYLCATNTAGEGDTQYFGPGTRLTVL.

Comment on this clone: Other DNA sequences of this sample code for an identical CDR3. This chain connects TRBV7-3 to TRBJ2-2, with D possibly called TRBD1 or TRBD2 (7 bases each). Germline CDR1 is SGHTA and CDR2 is FQGTGA. Trimming cost V 5 bases and J 0 bases, with 13 bases left between them. The CDR3 has 16 residues. This chain's CDR3 is CASSPQGGSNTGELFF. The CDR3 nucleotides are TGTGCCAGCAGCCCGCAGGGGGGGTCGAACACCGGGGAGCTGTTTTTT.

The rearrangement links TRBV18 to TRBJ2-7, with 10 bases identical to TRBD2. Per germline, CDR1 KGHSH and CDR2 LQKENI. The CDR3 sequence is 16 residues long. With V trimmed by 2 bases and J by 5 bases, 9 bases remained unmatched. The CDR3 bases are TGTGCCAGCTCACCAAAAACTTCTAGCGGGAGAAACGAGCAGTACTTC. Protein: CASSPKTSSGRNEQYF.

The V and J genes are TRBV14 and TRBJ2-2; TRBD2 is a possible D gene (5 bases). CDR1 and CDR2 from the germline V gene are SGHDN and FVKESK. The length of the CDR3 is 15 residues. V lost 1 base and J lost 7, with 13 bases in between. The CDR3 DNA follows: TGTGCCAGCAGCCAAGCCCCCTCGGGGAGCGGGGAGCTGTTTTTT. Translating it yields CASSQAPSGSGELFF.

This chain connects TRBV2 to TRBJ1-1, with unresolved D. The germline CDR1 and CDR2 sequences are SNHLY and FYNNEI. Trimming removed 5 bases from V and 8 bases from J, with 15 bases in between. The CDR3 extends over 13 amino acids. CDR3 bases: TGTGCCAGCAGTATCGAAGCTGGAGGGGAAGCTTTCTTT. It is translated as CASSIEAGGEAFF.

V is TRBV9 and J is TRBJ2-5; perhaps TRBD2 as D (7 bases). Trimming pared 6 bases from V and 5 bases from J, leaving 26 bases between. The CDR3 consists of 17 residues. Germline values: CDR1 SGDLS, CDR2 YYNGEE. The DNA for the CDR3 is TGTGCCAGCACCGAGGGGGGGCTGGACCCCCTGGGGGAGACCCAGTACTTC. Translation: CASTEGGLDPLGETQYF.

The CDR3 here is CASSQAGLAGEQYF. The CDR3 DNA follows: TGTGCCAGCAGCCAAGCGGGACTAGCGGGCGAGCAGTACTTC. The chain is built from TRBV4-2 and TRBJ2-7; 12 bases are shared with TRBD2. The germline gives CDR1 LGHNA, CDR2 YNFKEQ. V lost 1 base, J lost 6 bases, and 1 base stayed unmatched. The CDR3 is 14 amino acids.

The chain employs TRBV30 and TRBJ2-2; 7 bases are shared with TRBD1. V was clipped by 0 bases and J by 2 bases; unmatched bases: 6. This CDR3 has 16 residues. CDR1 and CDR2 from the germline V gene are GTSNPN and SVGIG (reference sequence). This CDR3 reads CAWSVPGTANTGELFF. Here the CDR3 DNA reads TGTGCCTGGAGTGTACCAGGGACAGCAAACACCGGGGAGCTGTTTTTT. The full variable domain, with the rest looked up from reference TRBV30 and TRBJ2-2, is SQTIHQWPATLVQPVGSPLSLECTVEGTSNPNLYWYRQAAGRGLQLLFYSVGIGQISSEVPQNLSASRPQDRQFILSSKKLLLSDSGFYLCAWSVPGTANTGELFFGEGSRLTVL.

The chain combines TRBV10-3 with TRBJ2-1; D call uncertain. This CDR3 has 12 residues. V gave up 4 bases and J gave up 6 bases, with 7 bases separating them. Germline V gives CDR1 ENHRY, CDR2 SYGVKD. The CDR3 sequence is CAISGGFNEQFF. The DNA of the CDR3 is TGTGCCATCAGTGGGGGTTTCAATGAGCAGTTCTTC.

The CDR3 DNA follows: TGCAGCGTGGGGGGCCGCCTGGAGACCCAGTACTTC. This gives the protein CSVGGRLETQYF. J is TRBJ2-5 and V is TRBV29-1; D tentatively reads TRBD1 or TRBD2 (6 bases each). CDR3 length: 12 amino acids. Germline CDR1 and CDR2: SQVTM and ANQGSEA. Trimming stripped 6 bases from V and 5 bases from J, with 13 bases between.

For this clone: Within the sample, other DNA sequences also encode this same CDR3. This chain joins TRBV9 and TRBJ2-3; D remains ambiguous. Germline values: CDR1 SGDLS, CDR2 YYNGEE. Trimming shortened V by 0 bases and J by 3 bases, and 5 bases separated the two germline ends. The CDR3 length is 13 residues. In DNA form, the CDR3 reads TGTGCCAGCAGCGTAGAAGGTACAGATACGCAGTATTTT. It is translated as CASSVEGTDTQYF. Using reference TRBV9 and TRBJ2-3 for the parts outside the CDR3, the full variable domain is DSGVTQTPKHLITATGQRVTLRCSPRSGDLSVYWYQQSLDQGLQFLIQYYNGEERAKGNILERFSAQQFPDLHSELNLSSLELGDSALYFCASSVEGTDTQYFGPGTRLTVL.